One and the same sample provided the 27 T cell receptor beta chains below, sequenced in a study of technical replicates of blood from a few donors (dated by TCRdb to about 2017). The library relied on the immunoSEQ multiplex PCR assay. TCRdb took over this immuneACCESS table, retaining in-frame rearrangements with V and J assigned. Such tables are incomplete; in checked studies, under half of the missing clones stem from an unresolved V gene, and the remainder is unexplained. The sample records about 84,000 clones, 97% of which are singletons. The top ten hold more than 0.15% of the sample. The sequencing sample was made of T cells isolated from PBMCs. The origin of the receptors is a human donor in good health.

J is TRBJ1-1 and V is TRBV7-9; D remains unclear. V lost 3 bases and J 10 bases, leaving 15 bases between the germline ends. The CDR3 sequence is 13 residues long. The germline V gene encodes CDR1 SEHNR and CDR2 FQNEAQ (reference sequence). The CDR3, as DNA: TGTGCCAGCAGCTTCCCGGAGGAGTTCGTAGCTTTCTTT. Protein: CASSFPEEFVAFF.

J is TRBJ2-1 and V is TRBV4-1; 12 nucleotides agree with TRBD1. Losses at the gene ends were 2 bases for V and 7 bases for J; bases not matched to a gene: 21. The CDR3 covers 21 residues. Per germline, CDR1 MGHRA and CDR2 YSYEKL. The CDR3 region is CASSQRGGTGGLAGVRNEQFF. For the CDR3, the DNA is TGCGCCAGCAGCCAAAGGGGGGGGACAGGGGGCCTAGCGGGAGTCAGGAATGAGCAGTTCTTC.

This clone was seen only once. The germline gene is not matched at one end of the junction; a read error may be the cause. The rearrangement uses TRBV20-1 and TRBJ2-7, with D tentatively TRBD2 (5 bases). The CDR3 has 10 amino acids. Germline V lookup: CDR1 DFQATT, CDR2 SNEGSKA (reference sequence). Written as DNA, the CDR3 is TGCAGTGCGAACCTCCATGCGGGCGCCTTC. Translated: CSANLHAGAF.

The chain joins TRBV11-2 to TRBJ2-2; 12 nucleotides agree with TRBD2. The CDR3 has 16 amino acids. V lost 6 bases, J lost 3 bases, and 5 bases stayed unmatched. Germline V gene lookup returns CDR1 SGHAT and CDR2 FQNNGV. Here the CDR3 reads CASRLLAGGYTGELFF. CDR3 nucleotides: TGTGCCAGCAGGTTACTAGCGGGAGGATACACCGGGGAGCTGTTTTTT.

The V call is TRBV28, the J call TRBJ1-4; 7 bases are a match to TRBD1. CDR1 is MDHEN and CDR2 is SYDVKM in the germline V gene. The J segment lost 5 bases and the V segment lost 3 bases, leaving 3 bases of the junction unmatched. The CDR3 runs 14 residues. CDR3 bases: TGTGCCAGCAGTTTTGAGACAGGGAATGAAAAACTGTTTTTT. Its protein product is CASSFETGNEKLFF.

The rearrangement links TRBV11-2 to TRBJ1-2; possibly TRBD1 for D (5 bases). This CDR3 comprises 14 residues. V lost 2 bases and J 6 bases, leaving 13 bases between the germline ends. Germline CDR1 and CDR2: SGHAT and FQNNGV. DNA of the CDR3: TGTGCCAGCAGCTTATACTCAGGGTTCCATGGCTACACCTTC. Encoded protein: CASSLYSGFHGYTF.

V gene TRBV4-1 combines with J gene TRBJ2-7; D remains ambiguous. CDR1 and CDR2 (germline): MGHRA, YSYEKL. V was shortened by 1 base and J by 6 bases, with 10 bases between the two germline ends. The CDR3 runs 13 residues. In nucleotides, the CDR3 is TGCGCCAGCAGCCAAGGTGAGGTCTCCGAGCAGTACTTC. It encodes CASSQGEVSEQYF.

This clone is a singleton in its sample. The chain is built from TRBV6-5 and TRBJ1-2; possibly TRBD1 for D (6 bases). The germline V gene has CDR1 MNHEY and CDR2 SVGAGI. The CDR3 is 13 amino acids. Trimming took 5 bases from V and 4 from J, leaving 11 bases between them. CDR3 sequence: CASSRGTIYGYTF. CDR3 bases: TGTGCCAGCAGTAGGGGGACCATCTATGGCTACACCTTC.

V gene TRBV14 combines with J gene TRBJ1-2, with 8 bases matching TRBD1. The CDR3 spans 16 residues. Germline V gene lookup returns CDR1 SGHDN and CDR2 FVKESK. With V trimmed by 8 bases and J by 4 bases, 15 bases remained unmatched. Here the CDR3 reads CASSRTGRAAFYGYTF. The CDR3 region has the DNA TGTGCCAGCTCTCGGACAGGGAGGGCGGCCTTCTATGGCTACACCTTC. Full variable domain (outside the CDR3, taken from reference TRBV14 and TRBJ1-2): EAGVTQFPSHSVIEKGQTVTLRCDPISGHDNLYWYRRVMGKEIKFLLHFVKESKQDESGMPNNRFLAERTGGTYSTLKVQPAELEDSGVYFCASSRTGRAAFYGYTFGSGTRLTVV.

A single count supports this clone. This chain uses TRBV30 with TRBJ2-7, with 15 positions matching TRBD2. J gave up 4 bases and V 4 bases, and 2 bases lay outside the gene matches. The germline gives CDR1 GTSNPN, CDR2 SVGIG (reference sequence). The CDR3 runs to 14 residues. CDR3 loop: CAWNGLAGGYEQYF. CDR3 sequence (DNA): TGTGCCTGGAACGGACTAGCGGGGGGGTACGAGCAGTACTTC.

This rearrangement joins TRBV4-2 to TRBJ1-1, with 8 bases identical to TRBD1. The length of the CDR3 is 15 residues. J gave up 4 bases and V 0 bases, and 4 bases lay outside the gene matches. Germline V gives CDR1 LGHNA, CDR2 YNFKEQ. CDR3 DNA sequence: TGTGCCAGCAGCCAAGAGGGACAGGCGGGCACTGAAGCTTTCTTT. It codes for CASSQEGQAGTEAFF.

The rearrangement links TRBV16 to TRBJ1-6; tentatively, D is TRBD1 (5 bases). Trimming removed 5 bases at V and 7 bases at J, with 15 bases between. Germline CDR1 and CDR2: KGHSY and FQNENV. This CDR3 comprises 15 residues. The CDR3 protein is CASSDPGRGNSPLHF. The CDR3 DNA follows: TGTGCCAGCAGCGACCCGGGACGGGGGAATTCACCCCTCCACTTT.

This rearrangement joins TRBV4-1 to TRBJ1-4, with 7 bases identical to TRBD1. CDR1 and CDR2 from the germline V gene are MGHRA and YSYEKL. CDR3 length: 15 amino acids. The ends lost 3 bases at V and 5 bases at J; junction bases unmatched: 6. CDR3 coding DNA: TGCGCCAGCAGCCATCCGGGACAGAAAAATGAAAAACTGTTTTTT. Protein product: CASSHPGQKNEKLFF.

The J gene is TRBJ2-5, the V gene TRBV19; 10 positions agree with TRBD1. Germline V gene lookup returns CDR1 LNHDA and CDR2 SQIVND (reference sequence). After removal of 7 bases from V and 5 bases from J, the junction contained 16 bases not matched to a gene. This CDR3 is built from 17 residues. CDR3 bases: TGTGCCAGTACGGGTTACTCGGAGTTGGGACAGGGGGAGACCCAGTACTTC. Amino acid sequence: CASTGYSELGQGETQYF.

The chain is built from TRBV10-3 and TRBJ1-3, with D possibly matching TRBD1 (6 bases). Germline V gene data show CDR1 as ENHRY and CDR2 as SYGVKD. V was trimmed by 3 bases and J by 0 bases, leaving 9 bases between them. The CDR3 is made up of 15 amino acids. The CDR3 DNA follows: TGTGCCATCAGTGAAGACAGGACCTCTGGAAACACCATATATTTT. Encoded protein: CAISEDRTSGNTIYF.

The chain links TRBV27 to TRBJ2-1, with TRBD2 matching 12 bases. The CDR3 is 18 amino acids. Losses at the gene ends were 4 bases for V and 6 bases for J; bases not matched to a gene: 13. Germline values: CDR1 MNHEY, CDR2 SMNVEV (reference sequence). CDR3 sequence: CASSSRTSGNHIGNEQFF. The CDR3 DNA reads as TGTGCCAGCAGTTCCAGGACTAGCGGGAATCACATAGGCAATGAGCAGTTCTTC.

The chain employs TRBV9 and TRBJ1-5; D is undetermined. The CDR3 has 13 amino acids. The V gene lost 0 bases and the J gene lost 5 bases, with 6 bases spanning the gap. From germline, CDR1 is SGDLS and CDR2 YYNGEE. CDR3 region: CASSVGRDQPQHF. The CDR3 nucleotides are TGTGCCAGCAGCGTAGGGAGGGATCAGCCCCAGCATTTT.

The rearrangement links TRBV14 to TRBJ2-7, with TRBD1 matching 7 bases. Germline CDR1 SGHDN, CDR2 FVKESK. The CDR3 runs 14 residues. Germline trimming cut 2 bases from V and 3 bases from J; bases unmatched to any gene: 4. This CDR3 is CASSQSRGHYEQYF. The CDR3 coding sequence is TGTGCCAGCAGCCAAAGTAGGGGGCACTACGAGCAGTACTTC. Full variable domain (outside the CDR3, taken from reference TRBV14 and TRBJ2-7): EAGVTQFPSHSVIEKGQTVTLRCDPISGHDNLYWYRRVMGKEIKFLLHFVKESKQDESGMPNNRFLAERTGGTYSTLKVQPAELEDSGVYFCASSQSRGHYEQYFGPGTRLTVT.

The chain is built from TRBV19 and TRBJ2-7, with 8 bases matching TRBD1. This CDR3 contains 14 residues. The V and J ends lost 5 bases and 2 bases, in that order; junction bases with no gene match: 5. Germline V gives CDR1 LNHDA, CDR2 SQIVND (reference sequence). CDR3 residues: CASSAGQETYEQYF. Written as DNA, the CDR3 is TGTGCCAGTAGTGCGGGACAGGAGACCTACGAGCAGTACTTC.

The chain is built from TRBV6-5 and TRBJ2-1; TRBD1 matches 9 bases. V was pared by 0 bases and J by 6 bases, with 3 bases of the junction left unmatched. The germline CDR1 and CDR2 sequences are MNHEY and SVGAGI. This CDR3 comprises 15 residues. In DNA form, the CDR3 reads TGTGCCAGCAGTTACTCTCCGGGACAGGGCAATGAGCAGTTCTTC. Translation gives CASSYSPGQGNEQFF.

The chain links TRBV6-1 to TRBJ1-4; D remains ambiguous. Germline V lookup: CDR1 MNHNS, CDR2 SASEGT. V dropped 6 bases and J dropped 4 bases, with 12 bases sitting between them. CDR3 length: 14 residues. The CDR3 nucleotides read TGTGCCAGCAGGGAGGGCCACCTTAATGAAAAACTGTTTTTT. It codes for CASREGHLNEKLFF.

The chain combines TRBV5-1 with TRBJ2-1; 7 positions agree with TRBD2. This CDR3 has 14 amino acids. V was clipped by 0 bases and J by 5 bases; unmatched bases: 2. Germline V lookup: CDR1 SGHRS, CDR2 YFSETQ. CDR3 sequence (DNA): TGCGCCAGCAGCTTGGAAGCGGGGCACAATGAGCAGTTCTTC. Encoded protein: CASSLEAGHNEQFF.

The chain uses TRBV6-6 and TRBJ1-1; TRBD1 agrees at 8 bases. Germline V gene data show CDR1 as MNHNY and CDR2 as SVGAGI (reference sequence). The J segment lost 0 bases and the V segment lost 6 bases, leaving 6 bases of the junction unmatched. The CDR3 covers 15 residues. CDR3 region: CASSITGGMNTEAFF. The CDR3 region has the DNA TGTGCCAGCAGCATCACAGGGGGGATGAACACTGAAGCTTTCTTT.

The rearrangement links TRBV18 to TRBJ1-1; 8 bases are a match to TRBD1. The V and J ends lost 6 bases and 4 bases, in that order; junction bases with no gene match: 7. From germline, CDR1 is KGHSH and CDR2 LQKENI. The CDR3 has 14 residues. CDR3 region: CASSSIDRGTEAFF. DNA of the CDR3: TGTGCCAGCTCGTCGATCGACAGGGGCACTGAAGCTTTCTTT.

The V call is TRBV7-6, the J call TRBJ2-3; no clear D. Trimming shortened V by 1 base and J by 2 bases, and 10 bases separated the two germline ends. Germline V CDR1 and CDR2: SGHVS, FNYEAQ. This CDR3 contains 15 residues. The CDR3 is CASSLVVSDTDTQYF. The CDR3 nucleotides read TGTGCCAGCAGCTTAGTGGTGTCAGACACAGATACGCAGTATTTT.

The chain uses TRBV5-4 and TRBJ1-3, with TRBD1 as a possible D gene (6 bases). Trimming removed 4 bases from V and 4 bases from J, with 9 bases in between. The V gene's germline CDR1 is SGHNT and CDR2 YYREEE (reference sequence). The CDR3 sequence is 13 residues long. The CDR3 here is CASSSGQGNTIYF. CDR3 nucleotide sequence: TGTGCCAGCAGCAGCGGACAGGGAAACACCATATATTTT.

The chain combines TRBV19 with TRBJ1-5; 10 nucleotides agree with TRBD1. From germline, CDR1 is LNHDA and CDR2 SQIVND (reference sequence). V lost 5 bases, J lost 7 bases, and 8 bases stayed unmatched. CDR3 size: 15 residues. CDR3 sequence reads: CASSAQTGGSQPQHF. CDR3 DNA sequence: TGTGCCAGTAGTGCCCAGACAGGGGGCTCGCAGCCCCAGCATTTT.